One T cell receptor (beta chain) is described in this entry. The V gene lost 2 bases and the J gene lost 4 bases, with 11 bases spanning the gap. The CDR3 has 14 amino acids. Germline V lookup: CDR1 GTSNPN, CDR2 SVGIG (reference sequence). This sample is part of a study of blood T cell repertoires in COVID-19. Study-level information: Specimens from acute and convalescent COVID-19 originated in the United States, Italy and Spain. PBMCs, B-cell-depleted T cells, or T cells were the source of the cDNA or gDNA that made up the material.

In the original workflow: Researchers report that nucleated cell counts were estimated from reference gene primer amplification. Profiled with immunoSEQ multiplex PCR; TCRdb holds only in-frame clones, not every one. The DNA gave D and trimming, while V, J and clone size come from that table. Of around 210,000 clones in the sample, around 81% were seen once. The Seattle patients, enrolled during active infection, were followed longitudinally. The clonotype originates from a man aged 60 to 75 with COVID-19, enrolled during active disease. The V gene is TRBV30, the J gene TRBJ1-4; no reliable D call. What was sequenced was peripheral blood. The CDR3 is CAWSPGGDNEKLFF. CDR3 DNA sequence: TGTGCCTGGAGTCCCGGCGGAGATAATGAAAAACTGTTTTTT.